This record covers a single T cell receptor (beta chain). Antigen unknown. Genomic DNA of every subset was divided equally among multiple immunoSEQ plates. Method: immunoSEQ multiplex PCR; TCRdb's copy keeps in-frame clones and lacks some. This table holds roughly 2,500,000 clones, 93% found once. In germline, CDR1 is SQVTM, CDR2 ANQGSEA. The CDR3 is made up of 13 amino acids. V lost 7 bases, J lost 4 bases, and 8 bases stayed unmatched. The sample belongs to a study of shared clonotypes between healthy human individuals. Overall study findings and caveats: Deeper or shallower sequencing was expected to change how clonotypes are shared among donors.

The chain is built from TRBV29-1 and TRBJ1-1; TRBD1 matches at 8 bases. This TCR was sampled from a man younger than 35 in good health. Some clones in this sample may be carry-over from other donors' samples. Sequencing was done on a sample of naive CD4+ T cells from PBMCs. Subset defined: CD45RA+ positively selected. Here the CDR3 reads CSAARTGSTEAFF. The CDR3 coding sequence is TGCAGCGCCGCCAGGACAGGGTCCACTGAAGCTTTCTTT.